The 15 T cell receptor beta chains listed next were all sequenced from one sample in a study of T cell changes during pregnancy in multiple sclerosis. TCRdb's table, derived via immunoSEQ multiplex PCR, lists solely in-frame clones and lacks some. The table shows under 90,000 clones, with 94% occurring only once. Sequenced material: peripheral blood, taken in the second trimester of pregnancy. These receptor sequences come from a female donor in good health, enrolled as a control in a pregnancy study.

The genes are TRBV2 and TRBJ1-1, with unresolved D. V was cut by 8 bases and J by 0 bases, with 10 bases left in between. The CDR3 covers 13 residues. Germline V lookup: CDR1 SNHLY, CDR2 FYNNEI. CDR3 sequence: CASFYEVNTEAFF. The CDR3 DNA sequence: TGTGCCAGCTTTTATGAGGTGAACACTGAAGCTTTCTTT. The variable domain in full, with the rest retrieved from reference TRBV2 and TRBJ1-1, is EPEVTQTPSHQVTQMGQEVILRCVPISNHLYFYWYRQILGQKVEFLVSFYNNEISEKSEIFDDQFSVERPDGSNFTLKIRSTKLEDSAMYFCASFYEVNTEAFFGQGTRLTVV.

The gene calls are TRBV27 and TRBJ2-6; 8 positions match TRBD1. This CDR3 has 19 residues. J was trimmed by 0 bases and V by 4 bases; bases with no gene match: 11. Germline CDR1 reads MNHEY; CDR2 reads SMNVEV (reference sequence). The CDR3 spells CASSSLGGQAYSGANVLTF. For the CDR3, the DNA is TGTGCCAGCAGTTCCCTCGGGGGACAGGCTTACTCTGGGGCCAACGTCCTGACTTTC.

The chain joins TRBV5-1 to TRBJ2-2; D is uncertain. The CDR3 totals 12 residues. CDR1 and CDR2 from the germline V gene are SGHRS and YFSETQ. Trimming shortened V by 0 bases and J by 6 bases, and 3 bases separated the two germline ends. CDR3 sequence reads: CASSLAAGELFF. DNA of the CDR3: TGCGCCAGCAGCTTGGCCGCCGGGGAGCTGTTTTTT.

The chain employs TRBV7-9 and TRBJ2-1, with TRBD2 matching 8 bases. CDR3 length: 15 amino acids. The germline V gene encodes CDR1 SEHNR and CDR2 FQNEAQ (reference sequence). J lost 8 bases, V lost 5 bases, and 11 bases had no gene match. The CDR3 loop is CASSRGLGGGDEQFF. In DNA form, the CDR3 reads TGTGCCAGCAGCCGGGGACTAGGGGGTGGTGATGAGCAGTTCTTC.

This chain uses TRBV14 with TRBJ2-3; 7 bases are shared with TRBD2. Germline trimming cut 2 bases from V and 1 base from J; bases unmatched to any gene: 9. This CDR3 is built from 17 residues. Germline CDR1 is SGHDN and CDR2 is FVKESK. The DNA of the CDR3 is TGTGCCAGCAGCCAACGACTAGCATCACTAGGCACAGATACGCAGTATTTT. This translates into CASSQRLASLGTDTQYF.

CDR3 loop: CSATPDTQYF. The CDR3 DNA is TGCAGTGCCACTCCAGATACGCAGTATTTT. The chain employs TRBV20-1 and TRBJ2-3; D gene uncertain. V was pared by 6 bases and J by 4 bases, with 5 bases between. The germline CDR1 and CDR2 sequences are DFQATT and SNEGSKA (reference sequence). The CDR3 is 10 residues long.

The chain links TRBV12-1 to TRBJ2-1; TRBD2 is taken as the D call from the table, unchecked against the DNA. TRBV12-1 is tagged as a pseudogene. The CDR3 consists of 16 residues. The chain's CDR3 is CASSFERENSRNEQFF. DNA for the CDR3: TGTGCCAGCAGCTTCGAGCGGGAGAACAGTAGGAATGAGCAGTTCTTC.

The V and J genes are TRBV7-9 and TRBJ1-1, with D tentatively TRBD1 (5 bases). Germline values: CDR1 SEHNR, CDR2 FQNEAQ (reference sequence). V shed 3 bases and J shed 8 bases, with 16 bases lying between them. The CDR3 extends over 14 amino acids. The DNA for the CDR3 is TGTGCCAGCAGCTTGTTGGGGCCCCAATTAGAAGCTTTCTTT. Protein product: CASSLLGPQLEAFF. Looking up the rest from reference TRBV7-9 and TRBJ1-1 gives the full variable domain: DTGVSQNPRHKITKRGQNVTFRCDPISEHNRLYWYRQTLGQGPEFLTYFQNEAQLEKSRLLSDRFSAERPKGSFSTLEIQRTEQGDSAMYLCASSLLGPQLEAFFGQGTRLTVV.

The genes are TRBV27 and TRBJ2-3; 14 nucleotides line up with TRBD2. Germline V gene lookup returns CDR1 MNHEY and CDR2 SMNVEV (reference sequence). After removal of 4 bases from V and 0 bases from J, the junction contained 9 bases not matched to a gene. The CDR3 contains 19 residues. The CDR3 DNA sequence: TGTGCCAGCAGTTCACCCGGGACTAGCGGGAGTTGGAGCACAGATACGCAGTATTTT. Protein sequence: CASSSPGTSGSWSTDTQYF.

This clone was seen just once. The chain employs TRBV27 and TRBJ2-7, with D possibly matching TRBD1 (5 bases). Trimming stripped 0 bases from V and 6 bases from J, with 12 bases between. Germline values: CDR1 MNHEY, CDR2 SMNVEV (reference sequence). The CDR3 contains 14 residues. CDR3 protein: CASSLSSRVSEQYF. CDR3 DNA sequence: TGTGCCAGCAGTTTATCGAGCAGGGTTTCCGAGCAGTACTTC.

The J gene is TRBJ1-1, the V gene TRBV4-1; D uncertain. Germline CDR1 MGHRA, CDR2 YSYEKL. V shed 1 base and J shed 0 bases, with 9 bases lying between them. The CDR3 contains 15 residues. The CDR3 DNA follows: TGCGCCAGCAGCCAAGTTTCCCCTTTGAACACTGAAGCTTTCTTT. Its translation: CASSQVSPLNTEAFF.

The chain links TRBV30 to TRBJ2-3; 8 bases agree with TRBD2. This CDR3 is built from 14 residues. V was pared by 2 bases and J by 6 bases, with 7 bases of the junction left unmatched. Germline CDR1 and CDR2: GTSNPN and SVGIG (reference sequence). CDR3 nucleotide sequence: TGTGCCTGGAGTTCCGGGACTAGTATCGATACGCAGTATTTT. Residues: CAWSSGTSIDTQYF.

The CDR3 coding sequence is TGTGCCAGCAGTTTTTACCAGGGCTACGAGCAGTACTTC. Translated: CASSFYQGYEQYF. The genes are TRBV2 and TRBJ2-7; TRBD1 might be the D (5 bases). Germline lookup yields CDR1 SNHLY and CDR2 FYNNEI. The V and J ends lost 5 bases and 3 bases respectively, with 11 bases between them. The CDR3 is 13 amino acids.

This sequence joins TRBV18 and TRBJ2-1, with 12 bases that match TRBD2. Germline CDR1 and CDR2: KGHSH and LQKENI. The V gene end was trimmed by 1 base and the J gene end by 7 bases; junction bases not matched to a gene: 5. The CDR3 has 16 residues. The CDR3 protein is CASSPRLAGDLNEQFF. The CDR3 DNA is TGTGCCAGCTCACCACGACTAGCGGGAGATTTAAATGAGCAGTTCTTC.

The rearrangement links TRBV5-1 to TRBJ2-7; 7 bases match TRBD1. V lost 7 bases to trimming and J lost 5 bases; unmatched junction nucleotides: 12. CDR1 and CDR2 (germline): SGHRS, YFSETQ. CDR3 length: 14 amino acids. The CDR3, as DNA: TGCGCCAGCCGCAGGGGGAAAGGTTCGGACGAGCAGTACTTC. Translated: CASRRGKGSDEQYF.